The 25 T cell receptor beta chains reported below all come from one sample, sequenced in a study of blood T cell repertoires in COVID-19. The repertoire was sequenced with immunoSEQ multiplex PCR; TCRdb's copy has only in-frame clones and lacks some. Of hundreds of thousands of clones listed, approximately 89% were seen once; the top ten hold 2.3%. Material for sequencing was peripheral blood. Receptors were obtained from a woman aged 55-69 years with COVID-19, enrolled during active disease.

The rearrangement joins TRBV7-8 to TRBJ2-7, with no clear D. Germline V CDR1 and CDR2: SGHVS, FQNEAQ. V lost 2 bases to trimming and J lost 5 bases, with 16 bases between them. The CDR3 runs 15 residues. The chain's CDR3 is CASSLSVGPVDEQYF. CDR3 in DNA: TGTGCCAGCAGCTTATCCGTGGGCCCAGTCGACGAGCAGTACTTC.

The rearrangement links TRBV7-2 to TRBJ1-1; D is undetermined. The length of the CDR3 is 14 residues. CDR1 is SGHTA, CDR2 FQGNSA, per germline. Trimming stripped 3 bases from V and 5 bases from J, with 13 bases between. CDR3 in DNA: TGTGCCAGCAGCTTCGACCGAAGGAGAACTGAAGCTTTCTTT. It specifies CASSFDRRRTEAFF.

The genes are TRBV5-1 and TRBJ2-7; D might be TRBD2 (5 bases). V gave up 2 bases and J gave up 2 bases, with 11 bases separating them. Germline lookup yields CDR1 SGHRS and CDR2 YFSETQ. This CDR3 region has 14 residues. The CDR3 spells CASSFEGLAYEQYF. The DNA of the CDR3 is TGCGCCAGCAGCTTTGAGGGTTTAGCCTACGAGCAGTACTTC.

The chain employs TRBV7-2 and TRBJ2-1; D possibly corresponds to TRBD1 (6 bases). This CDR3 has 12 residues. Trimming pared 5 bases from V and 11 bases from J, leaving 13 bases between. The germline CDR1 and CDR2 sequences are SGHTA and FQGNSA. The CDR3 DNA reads TGTGCCAGCAGCCGGAACCGGGACAAGCAGTTCTTC. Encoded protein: CASSRNRDKQFF.

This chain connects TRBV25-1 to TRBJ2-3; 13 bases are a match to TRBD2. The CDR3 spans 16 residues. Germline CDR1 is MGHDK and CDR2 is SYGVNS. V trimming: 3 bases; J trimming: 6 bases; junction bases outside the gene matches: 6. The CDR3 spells CASSDRLAGGPDTQYF. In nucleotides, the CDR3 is TGTGCCAGCAGTGACCGACTAGCGGGGGGCCCGGATACGCAGTATTTT.

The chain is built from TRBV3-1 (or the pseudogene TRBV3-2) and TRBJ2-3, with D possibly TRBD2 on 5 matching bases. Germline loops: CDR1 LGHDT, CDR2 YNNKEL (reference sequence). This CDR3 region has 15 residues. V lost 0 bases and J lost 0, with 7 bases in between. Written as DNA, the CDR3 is TGTGCCAGCAGCCAAGAATCGGGAAGCACAGATACGCAGTATTTT. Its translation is CASSQESGSTDTQYF.

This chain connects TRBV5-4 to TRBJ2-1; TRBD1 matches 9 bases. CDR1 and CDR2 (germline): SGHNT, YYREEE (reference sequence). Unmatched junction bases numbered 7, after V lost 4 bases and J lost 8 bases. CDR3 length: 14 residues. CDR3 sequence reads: CASSGGQGWDEQFF. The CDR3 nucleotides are TGTGCCAGCAGCGGGGGACAGGGATGGGATGAGCAGTTCTTC.

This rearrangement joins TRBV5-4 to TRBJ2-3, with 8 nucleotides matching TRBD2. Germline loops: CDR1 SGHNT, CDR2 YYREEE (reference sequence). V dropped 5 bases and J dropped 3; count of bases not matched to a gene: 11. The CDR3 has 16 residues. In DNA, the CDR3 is TGTGCCAGCAGTTCCGGTATGGGACTAGGGACAGATACGCAGTATTTT. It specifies CASSSGMGLGTDTQYF.

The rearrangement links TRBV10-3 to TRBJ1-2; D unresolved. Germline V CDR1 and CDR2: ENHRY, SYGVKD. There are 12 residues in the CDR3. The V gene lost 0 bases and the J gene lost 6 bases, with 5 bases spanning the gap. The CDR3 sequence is CAISESSDGYTF. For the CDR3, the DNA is TGTGCCATCAGTGAGTCGTCTGATGGCTACACCTTC.

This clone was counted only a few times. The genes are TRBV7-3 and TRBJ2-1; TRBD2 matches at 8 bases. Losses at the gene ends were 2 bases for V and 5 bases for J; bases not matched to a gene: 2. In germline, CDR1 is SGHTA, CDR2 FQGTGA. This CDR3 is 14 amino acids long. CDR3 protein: CASSLAGGNNEQFF. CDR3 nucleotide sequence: TGTGCCAGCAGCTTAGCGGGGGGCAACAATGAGCAGTTCTTC.

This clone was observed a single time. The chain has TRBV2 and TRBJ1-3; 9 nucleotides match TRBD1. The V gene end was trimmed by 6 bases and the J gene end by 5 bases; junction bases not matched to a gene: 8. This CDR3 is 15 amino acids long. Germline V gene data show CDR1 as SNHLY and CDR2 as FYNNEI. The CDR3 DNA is TGTGCCAGCAGGGGACAGGGTAGCTTAAGAAACACCATATATTTT. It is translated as CASRGQGSLRNTIYF.

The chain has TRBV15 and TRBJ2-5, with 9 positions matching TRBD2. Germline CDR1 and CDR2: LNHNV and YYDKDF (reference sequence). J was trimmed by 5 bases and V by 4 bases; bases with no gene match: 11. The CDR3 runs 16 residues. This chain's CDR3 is CATSKGGGAIDETQYF. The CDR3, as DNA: TGTGCCACCAGCAAGGGCGGGGGGGCGATTGATGAGACCCAGTACTTC.

The CDR3 is CASSPQPLGPGELFF. CDR3 sequence (DNA): TGTGCCAGCTCACCGCAACCACTGGGGCCCGGGGAGCTGTTTTTT. The J gene is TRBJ2-2, the V gene TRBV18; possible D gene TRBD1, 5 bases. Germline V gene lookup returns CDR1 KGHSH and CDR2 LQKENI. CDR3 length equals 15 residues. With 3 bases removed from V and 6 bases from J, the gap between germline ends came to 14 bases.

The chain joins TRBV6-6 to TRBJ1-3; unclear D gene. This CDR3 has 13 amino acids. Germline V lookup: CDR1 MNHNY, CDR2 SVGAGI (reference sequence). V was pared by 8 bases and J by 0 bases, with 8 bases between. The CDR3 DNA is TGTGCCAGCCAGGCAGACTCTGGAAACACCATATATTTT. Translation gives CASQADSGNTIYF.

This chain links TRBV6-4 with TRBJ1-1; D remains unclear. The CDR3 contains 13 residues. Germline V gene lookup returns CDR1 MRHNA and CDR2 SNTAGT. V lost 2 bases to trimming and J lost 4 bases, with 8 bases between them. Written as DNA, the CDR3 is TGTGCCAGCAGTGACGAACCGGGCACTGAAGCTTTCTTT. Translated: CASSDEPGTEAFF.

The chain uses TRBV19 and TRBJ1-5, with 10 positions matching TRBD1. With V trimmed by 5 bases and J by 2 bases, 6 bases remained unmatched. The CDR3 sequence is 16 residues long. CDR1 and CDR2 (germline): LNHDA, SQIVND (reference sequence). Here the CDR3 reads CASSPDRGRGNQPQHF. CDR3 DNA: TGTGCCAGTAGTCCTGACAGGGGGCGGGGCAATCAGCCCCAGCATTTT.

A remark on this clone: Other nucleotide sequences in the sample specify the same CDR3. The CDR3, as DNA: TGCGCCAGCAGTCTGAGGACGGGGTTCCAAGAGACCCAGTACTTC. This gives the protein CASSLRTGFQETQYF. The chain couples TRBV5-1 to TRBJ2-5; TRBD2 is a possible D gene (5 bases). The ends were cut back, 5 bases at V and 1 base at J, with 15 bases in the middle. The CDR3 sequence is 15 residues long. Germline CDR1 is SGHRS and CDR2 is YFSETQ.

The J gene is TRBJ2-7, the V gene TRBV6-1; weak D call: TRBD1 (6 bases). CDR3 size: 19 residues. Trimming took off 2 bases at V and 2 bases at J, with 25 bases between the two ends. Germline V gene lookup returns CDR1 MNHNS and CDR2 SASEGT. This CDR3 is CASSEYETGGGGPPYEQYF. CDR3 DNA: TGTGCCAGCAGTGAATACGAGACAGGCGGAGGAGGCCCCCCCTACGAGCAGTACTTC.

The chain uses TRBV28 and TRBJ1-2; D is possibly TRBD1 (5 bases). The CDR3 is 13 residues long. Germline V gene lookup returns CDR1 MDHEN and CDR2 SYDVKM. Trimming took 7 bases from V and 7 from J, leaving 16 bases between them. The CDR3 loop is CASTLGGGTGYTF. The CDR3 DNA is TGTGCCAGCACACTCGGCGGGGGTACTGGCTACACCTTC.

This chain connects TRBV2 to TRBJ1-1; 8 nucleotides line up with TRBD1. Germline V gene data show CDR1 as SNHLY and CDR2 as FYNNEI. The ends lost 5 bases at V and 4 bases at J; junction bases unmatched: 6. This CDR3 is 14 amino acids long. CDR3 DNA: TGTGCCAGCAGTCTGACAGGGGTCGGCACTGAAGCTTTCTTT. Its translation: CASSLTGVGTEAFF.

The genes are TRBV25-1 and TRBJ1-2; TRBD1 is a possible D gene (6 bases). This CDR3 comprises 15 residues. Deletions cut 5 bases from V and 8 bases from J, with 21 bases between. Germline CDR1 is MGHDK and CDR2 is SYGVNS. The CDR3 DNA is TGTGCCAGCAGTACAGCTGGGACCCCCACAGGGGGCTACACCTTC. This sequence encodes CASSTAGTPTGGYTF.

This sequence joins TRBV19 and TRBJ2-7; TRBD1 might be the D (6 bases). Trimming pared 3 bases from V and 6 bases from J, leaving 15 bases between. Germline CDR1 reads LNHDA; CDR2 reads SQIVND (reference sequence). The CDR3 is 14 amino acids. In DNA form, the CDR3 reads TGTGCCAGTAGTATCGCCAGGGGAAGGGTCGAGCAGTACTTC. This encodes CASSIARGRVEQYF. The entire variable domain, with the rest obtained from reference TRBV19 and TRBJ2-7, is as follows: DGGITQSPKYLFRKEGQNVTLSCEQNLNHDAMYWYRQDPGQGLRLIYYSQIVNDFQKGDIAEGYSVSREKKESFPLTVTSAQKNPTAFYLCASSIARGRVEQYFGPGTRLTVT.

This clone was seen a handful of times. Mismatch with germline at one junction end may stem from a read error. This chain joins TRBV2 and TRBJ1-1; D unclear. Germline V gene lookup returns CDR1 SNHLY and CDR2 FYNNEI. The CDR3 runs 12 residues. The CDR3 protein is CASSKEFGVWGF. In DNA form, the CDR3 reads TGTGCCAGCAGTAAAGAATTCGGGGTCTGGGGATTT.

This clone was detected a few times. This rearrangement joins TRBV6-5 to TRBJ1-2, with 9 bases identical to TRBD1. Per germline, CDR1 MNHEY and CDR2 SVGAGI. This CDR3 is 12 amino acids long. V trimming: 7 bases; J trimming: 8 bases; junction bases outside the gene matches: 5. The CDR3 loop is CASTQTGGGYTF. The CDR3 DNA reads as TGTGCCAGCACCCAGACAGGGGGAGGCTACACCTTC.

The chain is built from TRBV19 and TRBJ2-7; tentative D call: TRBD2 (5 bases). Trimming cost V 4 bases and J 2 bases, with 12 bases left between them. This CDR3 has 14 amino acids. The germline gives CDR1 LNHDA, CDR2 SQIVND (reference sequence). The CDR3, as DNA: TGTGCCAGTAGTAGGAGTGCGGGTGCCTACGAGCAGTACTTC. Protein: CASSRSAGAYEQYF.